Shown below are 8 T cell receptor beta chains from a single sample sequenced in a study of cytomegalovirus exposure and HLA in healthy donors. Both 60 Vbeta primers and 13 Jbeta primers went into the PCR. TCRdb's table, derived via immunoSEQ multiplex PCR, lists solely in-frame clones and lacks some. The data show tens of thousands of clones, 70% to 80% seen once. The sequenced sample was PBMCs. All receptors derive from a woman aged 55-69 years in good health and CMV-seropositive.

The chain uses TRBV27 and TRBJ2-4, with a tentative D call TRBD1 (6 bases). Trimming pared 0 bases from V and 7 bases from J, leaving 13 bases between. The CDR3 runs to 15 residues. Per germline, CDR1 MNHEY and CDR2 SMNVEV (reference sequence). The DNA for the CDR3 is TGTGCCAGCAGTTTATCCGGACAGCTTGCGAACATTCAGTACTTC. Translation gives CASSLSGQLANIQYF.

V usage is TRBV9 and J usage is TRBJ2-7, with 9 bases aligning to TRBD1. Germline V gene sequence: CDR1 SGDLS, CDR2 YYNGEE. J lost 4 bases, V lost 3 bases, and 17 bases had no gene match. There are 18 residues in the CDR3. DNA of the CDR3: TGTGCCAGCAGCGAGCAGCCCGGGGGGTGGGACAGGGTATACGAGCAGTACTTC. Translating gives CASSEQPGGWDRVYEQYF.

The rearrangement links TRBV27 to TRBJ2-7; 8 bases are shared with TRBD2. The V gene's germline CDR1 is MNHEY and CDR2 SMNVEV (reference sequence). V gave up 6 bases and J gave up 7 bases; unmatched junction bases: 11. The CDR3 consists of 14 residues. CDR3 nucleotide sequence: TGTGCCAGCAGACCCGGATCTTCGGGAGGGGAGCAGTACTTC. Translating it yields CASRPGSSGGEQYF.

This rearrangement joins TRBV9 to TRBJ2-1; 7 nucleotides align to TRBD2. The CDR3 extends over 15 amino acids. Germline CDR1 and CDR2: SGDLS and YYNGEE. The V segment lost 3 bases and the J segment 2 bases; nucleotides outside the gene matches: 5. CDR3 in DNA: TGTGCCAGCAGCGAACTCAGCGGGACCTACAATGAGCAGTTCTTC. Its protein is CASSELSGTYNEQFF.

The chain joins TRBV18 to TRBJ1-1; D gene ambiguous. Germline values: CDR1 KGHSH, CDR2 LQKENI. Trimming took off 6 bases at V and 5 bases at J, with 13 bases between the two ends. This CDR3 contains 13 residues. The CDR3 spells CASSPDQRTEAFF. In DNA form, the CDR3 reads TGTGCCAGCTCCCCCGACCAGAGGACTGAAGCTTTCTTT. Drawing the rest from reference TRBV18 and TRBJ1-1, the complete variable domain is NAGVMQNPRHLVRRRGQEARLRCSPMKGHSHVYWYRQLPEEGLKFMVYLQKENIIDESGMPKERFSAEFPKEGPSILRIQQVVRGDSAAYFCASSPDQRTEAFFGQGTRLTVV.

The rearrangement links TRBV10-1 to TRBJ1-3; a possible D gene is TRBD1 (5 bases). Germline-derived CDR1 and CDR2 are WNHNN and SYGVQD (reference sequence). Trimming left V 7 bases short and J 0 bases short, with 10 bases between. This CDR3 has 14 amino acids. In DNA form, the CDR3 reads TGCGCCAGCACTAAGGACATCTCTGGAAACACCATATATTTT. It encodes CASTKDISGNTIYF.

This clone was counted only a few times. The chain employs TRBV27 and TRBJ1-5; D may be TRBD1 (6 bases). Trimming shortened V by 5 bases and J by 7 bases, and 15 bases separated the two germline ends. Germline assignment: CDR1 MNHEY and CDR2 SMNVEV (reference sequence). The CDR3 contains 14 residues. CDR3 protein: CASSPLTGLQPQHF. Written as DNA, the CDR3 is TGTGCCAGCAGTCCACTGACAGGTCTCCAGCCCCAGCATTTT.

This chain links TRBV7-2 with TRBJ1-5; 10 bases map to TRBD1. CDR1 is SGHTA and CDR2 is FQGNSA in the germline V gene. The CDR3 has 17 residues. After removal of 5 bases from V and 2 bases from J, the junction contained 9 bases not matched to a gene. The DNA of the CDR3 is TGTGCCAGCAGCCAGTGGGGGGGGACAGGGGGCAATCAGCCCCAGCATTTT. It encodes CASSQWGGTGGNQPQHF.